The entry that follows covers one TCR beta chain sequence. The antigen remains unidentified. V was trimmed by 0 bases and J by 1 base, leaving 14 bases between them. The CDR3 contains 17 residues. CDR1 and CDR2 (germline): SGHDT, YYEEEE. The sample originates from a study of T cells after yellow fever vaccination. General study points: After the booster, about 95% of CD4 and about nine tenths of CD8 primary-response clones were re-detected.

5'RACE template switching generated TCR cDNA, adding a universal primer site and UMIs. TCRdb used MiXCR to reprocess the 5' RACE reads, holding one entry per CDR3 protein. The sample consists of 150,000 to 200,000 distinct CDR3 sequences, 11% of them appearing once. The source of this sequence is a young man who received the YFV17D yellow fever vaccine. The source material was CD8+ T cells sorted from PBMCs, sampled 15 days after the yellow fever booster vaccination. The V call is TRBV5-6, the J call TRBJ1-5; maybe TRBD1 (6 bases). The chain's CDR3 is CASSLGQGLGSNQPQHF. As DNA, the CDR3 is TGTGCCAGCAGCTTGGGGCAGGGGTTAGGAAGCAATCAGCCCCAGCATTTT. Complete variable domain (other parts from reference TRBV5-6 and TRBJ1-5): DAGVTQSPTHLIKTRGQQVTLRCSPKSGHDTVSWYQQALGQGPQFIFQYYEEEERQRGNFPDRFSGHQFPNYSSELNVNALLLGDSALYLCASSLGQGLGSNQPQHFGDGTRLSIL.